This T cell receptor beta chain was identified in a study of cytomegalovirus exposure and HLA in healthy donors. Findings and caveats of the study: Later analysis demonstrated an association between a missense DCLRE1C variant and TCR beta V- and J-gene trimming. Most subjects' HLA-A and HLA-B alleles were reportedly predicted from TCR beta sequences.

A multiplex PCR was run with 60 Vbeta primers and 13 Jbeta primers. The protocol was immunoSEQ multiplex PCR, while the TCRdb copy is restricted to in-frame clones and leaves out a portion. The repertoire holds 120,000 or so clones, with under 85% as singletons. V was trimmed by 0 bases and J by 0 bases, leaving 6 bases between them. The CDR3 covers 14 residues. Per the germline V gene, CDR1 is SGHTA and CDR2 is FQGTGA. For this clone: Its antigen is as yet unknown.

The TCR was taken from a woman between 45 and 65 years old in good health and CMV-seropositive. Sequenced: PBMCs. This sequence joins TRBV7-3 and TRBJ2-7, with D possibly TRBD2 on 6 matching bases. CDR3: CASSLTGSSYEQYF. The CDR3 nucleotides read TGTGCCAGCAGCTTAACCGGGAGCTCCTACGAGCAGTACTTC.